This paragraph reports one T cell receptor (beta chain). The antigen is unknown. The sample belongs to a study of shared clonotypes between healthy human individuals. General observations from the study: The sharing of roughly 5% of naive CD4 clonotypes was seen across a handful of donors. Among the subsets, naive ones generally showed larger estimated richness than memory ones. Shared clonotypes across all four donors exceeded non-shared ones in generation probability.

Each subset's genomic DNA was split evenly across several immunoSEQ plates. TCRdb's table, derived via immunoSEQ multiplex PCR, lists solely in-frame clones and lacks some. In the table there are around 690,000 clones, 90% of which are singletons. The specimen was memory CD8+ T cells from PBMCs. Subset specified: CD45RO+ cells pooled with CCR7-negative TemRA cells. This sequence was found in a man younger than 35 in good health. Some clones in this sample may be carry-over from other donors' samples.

The CDR3, as DNA: TGTGCCAGCAGGGATTATGAGGCGGGAGGAGTAGAAGATACGCAGTATTTT. It is translated as CASRDYEAGGVEDTQYF. The chain carries TRBV27 and TRBJ2-3; 8 bases align to TRBD2. Germline V lookup: CDR1 MNHEY, CDR2 SMNVEV (reference sequence). There are 17 residues in the CDR3. With V trimmed by 6 bases and J by 5 bases, 16 bases remained unmatched.